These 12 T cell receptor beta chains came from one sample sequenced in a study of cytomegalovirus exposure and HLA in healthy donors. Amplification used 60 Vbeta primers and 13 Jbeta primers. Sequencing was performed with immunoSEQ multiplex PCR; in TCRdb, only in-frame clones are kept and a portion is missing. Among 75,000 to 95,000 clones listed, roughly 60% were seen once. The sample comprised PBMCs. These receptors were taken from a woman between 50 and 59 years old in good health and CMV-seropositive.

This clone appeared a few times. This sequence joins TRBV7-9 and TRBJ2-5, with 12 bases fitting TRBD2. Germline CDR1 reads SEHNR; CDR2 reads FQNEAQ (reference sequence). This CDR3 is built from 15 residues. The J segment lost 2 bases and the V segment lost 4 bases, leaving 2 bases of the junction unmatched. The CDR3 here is CASSSLAGGQETQYF. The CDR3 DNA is TGTGCCAGCAGCTCCCTAGCGGGGGGGCAAGAGACCCAGTACTTC.

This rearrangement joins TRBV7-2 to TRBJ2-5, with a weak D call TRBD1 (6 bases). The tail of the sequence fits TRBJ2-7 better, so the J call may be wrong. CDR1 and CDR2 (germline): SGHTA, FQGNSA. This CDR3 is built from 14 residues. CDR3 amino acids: CASSSPGHSYEQYF. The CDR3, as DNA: TGTGCCAGCAGCTCCCCGGGACACTCCTACGAGCAGTACTTC.

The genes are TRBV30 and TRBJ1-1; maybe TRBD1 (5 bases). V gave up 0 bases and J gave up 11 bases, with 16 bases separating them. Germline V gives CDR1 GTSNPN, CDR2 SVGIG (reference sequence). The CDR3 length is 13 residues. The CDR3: CAWSVSGVVSAFF. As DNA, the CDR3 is TGTGCCTGGAGTGTCTCGGGGGTGGTCTCGGCTTTCTTT. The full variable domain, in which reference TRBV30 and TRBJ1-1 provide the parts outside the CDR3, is SQTIHQWPATLVQPVGSPLSLECTVEGTSNPNLYWYRQAAGRGLQLLFYSVGIGQISSEVPQNLSASRPQDRQFILSSKKLLLSDSGFYLCAWSVSGVVSAFFGQGTRLTVV.

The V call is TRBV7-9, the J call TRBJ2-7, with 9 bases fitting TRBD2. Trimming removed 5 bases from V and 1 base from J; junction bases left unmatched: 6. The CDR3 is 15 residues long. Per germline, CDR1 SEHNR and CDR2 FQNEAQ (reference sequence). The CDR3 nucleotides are TGTGCCAGCAGCCCCGATCTAGCGGGGTCCTACGAGCAGTACTTC. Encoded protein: CASSPDLAGSYEQYF.

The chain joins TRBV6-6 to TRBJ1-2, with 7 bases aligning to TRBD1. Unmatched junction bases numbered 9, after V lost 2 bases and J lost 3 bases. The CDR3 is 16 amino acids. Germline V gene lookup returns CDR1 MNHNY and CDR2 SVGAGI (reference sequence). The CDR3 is CASSYGTVFLDYGYTF. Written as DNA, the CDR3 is TGTGCCAGCAGTTACGGGACAGTTTTTTTAGACTATGGCTACACCTTC.

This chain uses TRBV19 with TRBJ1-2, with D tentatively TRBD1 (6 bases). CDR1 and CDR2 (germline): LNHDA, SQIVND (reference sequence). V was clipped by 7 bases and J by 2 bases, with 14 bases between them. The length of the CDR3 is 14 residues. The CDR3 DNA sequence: TGTGCCAGTAAGCAGGGGTCGTCGAACTATGGCTACACCTTC. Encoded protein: CASKQGSSNYGYTF.

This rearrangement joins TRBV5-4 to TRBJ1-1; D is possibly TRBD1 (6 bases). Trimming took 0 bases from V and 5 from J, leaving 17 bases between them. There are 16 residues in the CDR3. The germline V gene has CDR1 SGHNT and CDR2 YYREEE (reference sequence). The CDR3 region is CASSLAANPGETEAFF. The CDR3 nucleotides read TGTGCCAGCAGCTTGGCCGCAAACCCAGGGGAGACTGAAGCTTTCTTT.

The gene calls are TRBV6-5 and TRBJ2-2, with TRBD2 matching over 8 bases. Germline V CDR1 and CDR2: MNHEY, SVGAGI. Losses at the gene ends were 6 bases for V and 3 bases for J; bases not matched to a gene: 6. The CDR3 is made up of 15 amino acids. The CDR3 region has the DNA TGTGCCAGCAGCCCAACGGGGGGGGACACCGGGGAGCTGTTTTTT. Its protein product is CASSPTGGDTGELFF.

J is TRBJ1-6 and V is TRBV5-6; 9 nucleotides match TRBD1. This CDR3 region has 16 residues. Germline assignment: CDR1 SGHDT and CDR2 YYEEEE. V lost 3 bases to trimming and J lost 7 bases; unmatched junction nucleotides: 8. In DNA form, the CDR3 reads TGTGCCAGCAGCTCCCCGGGACAGGGTACGAATTCACCCCTCCACTTT. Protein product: CASSSPGQGTNSPLHF.

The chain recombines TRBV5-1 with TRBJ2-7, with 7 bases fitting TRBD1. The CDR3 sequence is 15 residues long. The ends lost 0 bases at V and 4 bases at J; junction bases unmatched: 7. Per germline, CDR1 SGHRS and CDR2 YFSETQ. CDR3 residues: CASSLDLDRLYEQYF. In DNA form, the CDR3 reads TGCGCCAGCAGCTTGGATCTGGACAGGCTTTACGAGCAGTACTTC.

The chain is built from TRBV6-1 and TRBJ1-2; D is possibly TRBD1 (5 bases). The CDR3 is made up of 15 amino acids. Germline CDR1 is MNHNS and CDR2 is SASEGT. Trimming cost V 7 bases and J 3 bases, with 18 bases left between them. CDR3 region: CASKNQGLPDYGYTF. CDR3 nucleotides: TGTGCCAGCAAGAACCAGGGCCTACCGGACTATGGCTACACCTTC.

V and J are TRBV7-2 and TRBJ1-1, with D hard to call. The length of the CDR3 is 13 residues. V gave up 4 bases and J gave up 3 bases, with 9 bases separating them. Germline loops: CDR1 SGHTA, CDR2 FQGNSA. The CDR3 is CASSSRVHTEAFF. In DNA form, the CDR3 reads TGTGCCAGCAGCTCTCGTGTCCACACTGAAGCTTTCTTT.